Listed below are T cell receptor beta chains from one sample, sequenced in a study of regulatory T cells in long-lasting Graves disease. TCRdb used MiXCR to reprocess the multiplex PCR reads, holding one entry per CDR3 protein. The sample carries some 330,000 distinct CDR3 sequences, 12% recorded once. These data were likewise used in another study, on T cells in Graves' hyperthyroidism and ophthalmopathy.

The sample was peripheral blood mononuclear cells (PBMCs), taken at new diagnosis, from a patient treated with antithyroid drugs. These receptors were collected from a woman between 18 and 29 years old with Graves disease. The CDR3 runs from the conserved cysteine through the conserved F or W. The order of the fields is D gene, V gene, J gene, clone size, CDR3 DNA, CDR3 protein. The D gene is left open where the match is weak. The size field is filled for only some rows; it gives once, few, many or a size class.

D: -
V: TRBV7-3
J: TRBJ1-2
size: many
DNA: TGTGCCAGCAGCTTACCAAGAGGTCAGGCAGGGGCCTATGGCTACACCTTC
CDR3: CASSLPRGQAGAYGYTF

D: TRBD2
V: TRBV6-1
J: TRBJ2-1
size: many
DNA: TGTGCCACGAAGCCCCATACTAGCGGGATAACCAACAATGAGCAGTTCTTC
CDR3: CATKPHTSGITNNEQFF

D: -
V: TRBV6-1
J: TRBJ2-5
size: many
DNA: TGTGCCAGCAGTCGACAGGTGGGCCAAGAGACCCAGTACTTC
CDR3: CASSRQVGQETQYF

D: -
V: TRBV7-8
J: TRBJ1-2
size: many
DNA: TGTGCCAGCAGCGGGCCAGGCCGAATCACTAACTATGGCTACACCTTC
CDR3: CASSGPGRITNYGYTF

D: -
V: TRBV5-1
J: TRBJ1-5
size: -
DNA: TGCGCCAGCAGCTTTGTTGTTGGGCCAGGGACGGAGGGTGGCAATCAGCCCCAGCATTTT
CDR3: CASSFVVGPGTEGGNQPQHF

D: -
V: TRBV12-3/TRBV12-4
J: TRBJ1-4
size: many
DNA: TGTGCCAGCAGTTTAGTCCACCCAAAGCGGGAAAAACTGTTTTTT
CDR3: CASSLVHPKREKLFF

D: -
V: TRBV28
J: TRBJ2-2
size: many
DNA: TGTGCCAGCAGTTTAGCGGGACTGAGTTACCCCTCGAACACCGGGGAGCTGTTTTTT
CDR3: CASSLAGLSYPSNTGELFF

D: -
V: TRBV29-1
J: TRBJ1-2
size: many
DNA: TGCAGCGTCCACTCGGGAGCAGATAATATCTATGGCTACACCTTC
CDR3: CSVHSGADNIYGYTF

D: TRBD1
V: TRBV7-3
J: TRBJ1-5
size: -
DNA: TGTGCCAGCAGCTTGGGCGGTAAGGACAGGGACAATCAGCCCCAGCATTTT
CDR3: CASSLGGKDRDNQPQHF

D: TRBD1
V: TRBV9
J: TRBJ1-6
size: -
DNA: TGTGCCAGCAGCCGGGACAGGGTTTTAAATTCACCCCTCCACTTT
CDR3: CASSRDRVLNSPLHF

D: -
V: TRBV9
J: TRBJ1-3
size: -
DNA: TGTGCCAGCAGCTCCCAGGGCAGGTACTTCTCTGGAAACACCATATATTTT
CDR3: CASSSQGRYFSGNTIYF

D: TRBD1
V: TRBV6-2/TRBV6-3
J: TRBJ2-2
size: -
DNA: TGTGCCAGCAGAGCGACAGGGGGCGCGAACACCGGGGAGCTGTTTTTT
CDR3: CASRATGGANTGELFF

D: -
V: TRBV18
J: TRBJ2-6
size: -
DNA: TGTGCCAGCTCACACAAACAGGGTTATGCTGGGGCCAACGTCCTGACTTTC
CDR3: CASSHKQGYAGANVLTF

D: -
V: TRBV2
J: TRBJ2-1
size: many
DNA: TGTGCCAGCAAGACCTTCGGAGATGATGAGCAGTTCTTC
CDR3: CASKTFGDDEQFF

D: TRBD2
V: TRBV25-1
J: TRBJ2-1
size: many
DNA: TGTGCCAGCCGGGGGGGGCCTATGAGCAATGAGCAGTTCTTC
CDR3: CASRGGPMSNEQFF

D: -
V: TRBV2
J: TRBJ2-5
size: few
DNA: TGTGCCAGCAGCTTTATTGGGGGGAAAGAGACCCAGTACTTC
CDR3: CASSFIGGKETQYF

D: -
V: TRBV20-1
J: TRBJ2-1
size: -
DNA: TGCAGTGCTAGAGACCGGGACGGCCCCTACGAAGAGCAGTTCTTC
CDR3: CSARDRDGPYEEQFF

D: -
V: TRBV12-3/TRBV12-4
J: TRBJ2-3
size: many
DNA: TGTGCCAGCAGGGCCCGACCCCCTTTGACAGATACGCAGTATTTT
CDR3: CASRARPPLTDTQYF

D: -
V: TRBV20-1
J: TRBJ1-1
size: many
DNA: TGCAGTGCTAGAGCGGGGGAGGGGGTGAACACTGAAGCTTTCTTT
CDR3: CSARAGEGVNTEAFF

D: -
V: TRBV15
J: TRBJ1-2
size: many
DNA: TGTGCCACCAGCAGAGATGGGATCCCGGGGTTGGATGGCTACACCTTC
CDR3: CATSRDGIPGLDGYTF

D: TRBD2
V: TRBV6-2/TRBV6-3
J: TRBJ2-1
size: many
DNA: TGTGCCAGCAGTTACGGGGGGGAAGACTCCTACAATGAGCAGTTCTTC
CDR3: CASSYGGEDSYNEQFF

D: -
V: TRBV4-3
J: TRBJ2-5
size: many
DNA: TGCGCCAGCAGCCAACTACTGGGGGACGGCCGGCAGAAGCAAGAGACCCAGTACTTC
CDR3: CASSQLLGDGRQKQETQYF

D: -
V: TRBV20-1
J: TRBJ2-5
size: many
DNA: TGCAGTGCTATTACATGGGACCACCAAGAGACCCAGTACTTC
CDR3: CSAITWDHQETQYF

D: -
V: TRBV9
J: TRBJ1-2
size: few
DNA: TGTGCCAGCAGCGTAGGAGTCAGAACTAACTATGGCTACACCTTC
CDR3: CASSVGVRTNYGYTF

D: -
V: TRBV13
J: TRBJ2-1
size: many
DNA: TGTGCCAGCATCGATAGCGGATACAATGAGCAGTTCTTC
CDR3: CASIDSGYNEQFF

D: -
V: TRBV7-9
J: TRBJ1-6
size: many
DNA: TGTGCCAGCAGCTTAATCGGCAATTCACCCCTCCACTTT
CDR3: CASSLIGNSPLHF

D: -
V: TRBV7-9
J: TRBJ1-4
size: -
DNA: TGTGCCAGCAGCTTAGCGCTCGGTGAAAAACTGTTTTTT
CDR3: CASSLALGEKLFF

D: TRBD2
V: TRBV7-8
J: TRBJ2-3
size: many
DNA: TGTGCCAGCAGTTTACCTCGGGGGGGCCGCGGAGATACGCAGTATTTT
CDR3: CASSLPRGGRGDTQYF

D: TRBD1
V: TRBV7-8
J: TRBJ1-2
size: once
DNA: TGTGCCAGCAGCTCCGGGACAGAAATACACACCTTC
CDR3: CASSSGTEIHTF

D: -
V: TRBV7-3
J: TRBJ2-6
size: many
DNA: TGTGCCAGCAGCCCCGCGGGGGCCAACGTCCTGACTTTC
CDR3: CASSPAGANVLTF

D: TRBD1
V: TRBV7-6
J: TRBJ1-6
size: few
DNA: TGTGCCAGCAGCGTCGGGACAGGCGGCTCCTATAATTCACCCCTCCACTTT
CDR3: CASSVGTGGSYNSPLHF

D: -
V: TRBV20-1
J: TRBJ1-5
size: many
DNA: TGCAGTGCTAGACCGGGTCTTAGCAATCAGCCCCAGCATTTT
CDR3: CSARPGLSNQPQHF

D: TRBD2
V: TRBV5-1
J: TRBJ2-1
size: many
DNA: TGCGCCAGCAGCGCCGGGACTAGCGGGGGGCTCTACAATGAGCAGTTCTTC
CDR3: CASSAGTSGGLYNEQFF

D: -
V: TRBV20-1
J: TRBJ2-7
size: few
DNA: TGCAGTGCCATCCTATGGGGCAGGGGCTACGAGCAGTACTTC
CDR3: CSAILWGRGYEQYF

D: -
V: TRBV27
J: TRBJ2-7
size: many
DNA: TGTGCCAGCAGTTTAGGGAAAAGTTCGGGCACCTACGAGCAGTACTTC
CDR3: CASSLGKSSGTYEQYF

D: -
V: TRBV5-1
J: TRBJ1-1
size: many
DNA: TGCGCCAGCAGCTTGGTAGAATACCTAGGGACACTGAACACTGAAGCTTTCTTT
CDR3: CASSLVEYLGTLNTEAFF

D: -
V: TRBV6-2/TRBV6-3
J: TRBJ2-1
size: -
DNA: TGTGCCAGCAGTTATACGGGACCGGCCGATGAGCAGTTCTTC
CDR3: CASSYTGPADEQFF

D: -
V: TRBV6-1
J: TRBJ1-1
size: -
DNA: TGTGCCAGCAAGGGACCCCTTCACACTGAAGCTTTCTTT
CDR3: CASKGPLHTEAFF

D: -
V: TRBV14
J: TRBJ1-1
size: few
DNA: TGTGCCAGCAGCCACGGGAGGGGCACTGAAGCTTTCTTT
CDR3: CASSHGRGTEAFF

D: TRBD2
V: TRBV6-5
J: TRBJ2-5
size: -
DNA: TGTGCCAGCAGTTTGGGGCTAGCGGGAGTCCCGTGGCAAGAGACCCAGTACTTC
CDR3: CASSLGLAGVPWQETQYF